These 18 T cell receptor beta chains originate from one sample sequenced in a study of blood T cell repertoires in COVID-19. Libraries were prepared by immunoSEQ multiplex PCR; TCRdb keeps only in-frame clonotypes and omits some of them. The sample has some 75,000 clones; roughly 91% are singletons. Sequenced sample: peripheral blood. These receptors were taken from a man aged 60-69 years with acute or convalescent COVID-19.

The rearrangement joins TRBV5-1 to TRBJ1-1; 9 nucleotides agree with TRBD1. The V segment lost 3 bases and the J segment 1 base; nucleotides outside the gene matches: 4. Germline loops: CDR1 SGHRS, CDR2 YFSETQ. The CDR3 loop spans 15 amino acids. CDR3 region: CASSYTTGGNTEAFF. The CDR3 DNA is TGCGCCAGCAGCTACACGACAGGGGGGAACACTGAAGCTTTCTTT.

The rearrangement links TRBV7-6 to TRBJ1-5; TRBD1 agrees at 8 bases. V lost 5 bases, J lost 9 bases, and 9 bases stayed unmatched. The CDR3 extends over 14 amino acids. Germline V gene lookup returns CDR1 SGHVS and CDR2 FNYEAQ. This CDR3 is CASSSTGGSWPQHF. The CDR3 bases are TGTGCCAGCAGCAGCACAGGGGGGTCTTGGCCCCAGCATTTT. The full variable domain, rest sourced from reference TRBV7-6 and TRBJ1-5, is GAGVSQSPRYKVTKRGQDVALRCDPISGHVSLYWYRQALGQGPEFLTYFNYEAQQDKSGLPNDRFSAERPEGSISTLTIQRTEQRDSAMYRCASSSTGGSWPQHFGDGTRLSIL.

The V gene is TRBV11-1, the J gene TRBJ2-5, with D possibly TRBD1 on 5 matching bases. Germline loops: CDR1 SGHAT, CDR2 FQDESV (reference sequence). The germline V and J ends were trimmed by 2 bases and 10 bases, with 20 bases remaining between them. The CDR3 is 15 residues long. CDR3 DNA sequence: TGTGCCAGCAGCTTACCCGGCAGGGCCAGCGAAAACCAGTACTTC. The encoded protein is CASSLPGRASENQYF.

The V and J genes are TRBV2 and TRBJ1-2; D uncertain. The germline V gene encodes CDR1 SNHLY and CDR2 FYNNEI. The CDR3 totals 14 residues. Deletions cut 3 bases from V and 0 bases from J, with 8 bases between. Here the CDR3 DNA reads TGTGCCAGCAGTGAGTCTTTAGCTAACTATGGCTACACCTTC. It yields the protein CASSESLANYGYTF.

CDR3 bases: TGTGCCAGCAGTGAAGAGACATTTGACAGGGGTTACGAGCAGTACTTC. Residues: CASSEETFDRGYEQYF. The chain uses TRBV6-1 and TRBJ2-7, with TRBD1 matching over 8 bases. V was pared by 1 base and J by 4 bases, with 9 bases of the junction left unmatched. CDR1 and CDR2 from the germline V gene are MNHNS and SASEGT. The CDR3 extends over 16 amino acids.

This chain uses TRBV5-4 with TRBJ1-3, with 8 bases matching TRBD1. Germline V gene data show CDR1 as SGHNT and CDR2 as YYREEE (reference sequence). This CDR3 region has 13 residues. Trimming removed 4 bases from V and 4 bases from J; junction bases left unmatched: 1. CDR3 sequence: CASSRTGGNTIYF. The CDR3 nucleotides are TGTGCCAGCAGCCGGACAGGGGGAAACACCATATATTTT.

By sample fraction, this clone is medium-sized (0.01 to 0.1%). V gene TRBV7-9 combines with J gene TRBJ1-1; TRBD1 might be the D (6 bases). Per germline, CDR1 SEHNR and CDR2 FQNEAQ (reference sequence). Trimming removed 5 bases at V and 3 bases at J, with 16 bases between. The CDR3 covers 15 residues. CDR3: CASSAEQGLDTEAFF. The CDR3 DNA reads TGTGCCAGCAGCGCCGAACAGGGTCTGGACACTGAAGCTTTCTTT. Full variable domain (outside the CDR3, taken from reference TRBV7-9 and TRBJ1-1): DTGVSQNPRHKITKRGQNVTFRCDPISEHNRLYWYRQTLGQGPEFLTYFQNEAQLEKSRLLSDRFSAERPKGSFSTLEIQRTEQGDSAMYLCASSAEQGLDTEAFFGQGTRLTVV.

The chain joins TRBV5-6 to TRBJ2-5; 9 nucleotides match TRBD2. Trimming removed 3 bases from V and 1 base from J; junction bases left unmatched: 7. CDR1 SGHDT and CDR2 YYEEEE come from the germline V gene. CDR3 length: 16 residues. DNA of the CDR3: TGTGCCAGCAGCTCACATATTAGCGGGGGCCAAGAGACCCAGTACTTC. It is translated as CASSSHISGGQETQYF.

This chain joins TRBV4-1 and TRBJ2-3, with D perhaps matching TRBD2 (6 bases). The ends were cut back, 0 bases at V and 6 bases at J, with 13 bases in the middle. CDR1 and CDR2 from the germline V gene are MGHRA and YSYEKL. The CDR3 has 15 amino acids. The CDR3: CASSQEGFGRDTQYF. Here the CDR3 DNA reads TGCGCCAGCAGCCAAGAAGGCTTTGGGAGGGATACGCAGTATTTT.

This chain connects TRBV19 to TRBJ2-3; the match to TRBD2 covers 12 bases. The CDR3 is 16 amino acids. The V gene end was trimmed by 4 bases and the J gene end by 3 bases; junction bases not matched to a gene: 5. The germline CDR1 and CDR2 sequences are LNHDA and SQIVND (reference sequence). The CDR3 DNA is TGTGCCAGTAGTACCCTTGGGACTAGCGGGACAGATACGCAGTATTTT. It specifies CASSTLGTSGTDTQYF. The full variable domain, with the rest looked up from reference TRBV19 and TRBJ2-3, is DGGITQSPKYLFRKEGQNVTLSCEQNLNHDAMYWYRQDPGQGLRLIYYSQIVNDFQKGDIAEGYSVSREKKESFPLTVTSAQKNPTAFYLCASSTLGTSGTDTQYFGPGTRLTVL.

The CDR3 nucleotides read TGTGCCAGCAGCCACTCCCCGGGACTAGCGGGAGTAGGGACCGGGGAGCTGTTTTTT. Amino acid sequence: CASSHSPGLAGVGTGELFF. This chain joins TRBV4-2 and TRBJ2-2, with 14 bases matching TRBD2. Germline loops: CDR1 LGHNA, CDR2 YNFKEQ. The CDR3 length is 19 residues. V lost 3 bases to trimming and J lost 5 bases; unmatched junction nucleotides: 11.

The chain has TRBV6-5 and TRBJ2-2, with a tentative D call TRBD2 (6 bases). The CDR3 runs 13 residues. CDR1 is MNHEY, CDR2 SVGAGI, per germline. V was trimmed by 6 bases and J by 3 bases, leaving 8 bases between them. CDR3 residues: CASRPGDTGELFF. Written as DNA, the CDR3 is TGTGCCAGCAGACCGGGGGACACCGGGGAGCTGTTTTTT.

The rearrangement links TRBV27 to TRBJ2-6; 9 nucleotides agree with TRBD1. The trim removed 5 bases at V and 0 bases at J, leaving 8 bases unmatched. The V gene's germline CDR1 is MNHEY and CDR2 SMNVEV (reference sequence). The CDR3 has 18 amino acids. Here the CDR3 DNA reads TGTGCCAGCAGTAAGTTTGGGACAGGGTTCTCTGGGGCCAACGTCCTGACTTTC. This codes for CASSKFGTGFSGANVLTF.

The chain recombines TRBV25-1 with TRBJ2-1; possible D gene TRBD1, 6 bases. This CDR3 comprises 16 residues. Germline V CDR1 and CDR2: MGHDK, SYGVNS. V shed 3 bases and J shed 5 bases, with 17 bases lying between them. The CDR3 region is CASSELSGGEDNEQFF. The CDR3 DNA sequence: TGTGCCAGCAGTGAGCTGTCTGGGGGCGAGGACAATGAGCAGTTCTTC.

The genes are TRBV24-1 and TRBJ2-3; 7 nucleotides match TRBD1. Trimming removed 4 bases from V and 4 bases from J; junction bases left unmatched: 4. The CDR3 has 14 residues. Germline CDR1 and CDR2: KGHDR and SFDVKD. The CDR3 DNA follows: TGTGCCACCAGTGACACAGGGGCGGCAGATACGCAGTATTTT. Translated, it gives CATSDTGAADTQYF.

Here the CDR3 DNA reads TGTGCCAGCAGCTTGACGGGAGAGGACACAGATACGCAGTATTTT. As protein: CASSLTGEDTDTQYF. The V and J genes are TRBV11-2 and TRBJ2-3, with D tentatively TRBD2 (6 bases). V lost 3 bases and J 2 bases, leaving 12 bases between the germline ends. CDR1 and CDR2 from the germline V gene are SGHAT and FQNNGV. The CDR3 is 15 residues long.

There are a few counts of this clone. The chain recombines TRBV6-5 with TRBJ1-3; D is perhaps TRBD1 (6 bases). The CDR3 spans 12 residues. Germline-derived CDR1 and CDR2 are MNHEY and SVGAGI. The V and J ends lost 6 bases and 8 bases respectively, with 11 bases between them. Here the CDR3 reads CASSPGTYTIYF. CDR3 sequence (DNA): TGTGCCAGCAGCCCAGGGACATACACCATATATTTT.

The chain combines TRBV27 with TRBJ1-2; no clear D. CDR3 length equals 18 residues. Trimming stripped 8 bases from V and 0 bases from J, with 25 bases between. Germline CDR1 MNHEY, CDR2 SMNVEV (reference sequence). CDR3 amino acids: CASGPPWAEQPANYGYTF. CDR3 nucleotide sequence: TGTGCCAGCGGCCCTCCTTGGGCTGAGCAACCCGCTAACTATGGCTACACCTTC.